This T cell receptor beta chain was retrieved from a study of blood T cell repertoires in COVID-19. The length of the CDR3 is 13 residues. Trimming pared 1 base from V and 5 bases from J, leaving 8 bases between. Germline CDR1 LNHDA, CDR2 SQIVND (reference sequence). Participant reports of clinical history set cohort assignment. Repertoires were generated with immunoSEQ multiplex PCR, while TCRdb's copy carries only in-frame clones and drops some. The data contain 150,000 to 200,000 clones, over 75% of them singletons. The source is a human donor with acute COVID-19. The donor label of this sample is uncertain. The gene calls are TRBV19 and TRBJ1-1; no reliable D call. The source material was PBMCs or T cells enriched from blood (not recorded which). The CDR3 reads CASSIGEKTEAFF. Here the CDR3 DNA reads TGTGCCAGTAGTATAGGGGAGAAGACTGAAGCTTTCTTT.